This T cell receptor (beta chain) derives from a study of shared clonotypes between healthy human individuals. Whole-study context: The donors, a couple of women and a few men, were aged 18 to 49. General observations from the study: It was the few donors that limited the genetic and exposure-history diversity represented. In contrast to clonotypes shared by all four donors, non-shared clonotypes had lower generation probabilities.

Splitting the CD4+ cells yielded a CD45RA+ naive subset and a CD45RA-negative memory subset. As concerns this clone: Its cognate antigen is unknown.

This table comes from immunoSEQ multiplex PCR, and its TCRdb copy is limited to in-frame clones, with some not included. The profile shows some 680,000 clones, around 73% of them singletons. The germline CDR1 and CDR2 sequences are MDHEN and SYDVKM. The trim removed 4 bases at V and 3 bases at J, leaving 2 bases unmatched. The CDR3 contains 13 residues. The origin of this receptor is a woman aged 25-40 years in good health. Sequenced input: memory CD4+ T cells sorted from blood. As to subset: CD45RA-negative fraction. The genes are TRBV28 and TRBJ2-5; the match to TRBD2 covers 7 bases. CDR3 region: CASSWGGKETQYF. The CDR3 nucleotides are TGTGCCAGCAGTTGGGGGGGAAAAGAGACCCAGTACTTC. Looking up the rest from reference TRBV28 and TRBJ2-5 gives the full variable domain: DVKVTQSSRYLVKRTGEKVFLECVQDMDHENMFWYRQDPGLGLRLIYFSYDVKMKEKGDIPEGYSVSREKKERFSLILESASTNQTSMYLCASSWGGKETQYFGPGTRLLVL.